Each of the 28 T cell receptor beta chains below was sequenced from the same sample in a study of shared clonotypes between healthy human individuals. Produced via immunoSEQ multiplex PCR; TCRdb's table is partial and in-frame only. The data show 100,000 or so clones, about 45% seen once. The sequenced material came from PBMCs. Receptors originate from a woman aged 40 to 50 in good health. Some clones in this sample may be carry-over from other donors' samples.

As for this clone: It differs at one base from a far larger clone, so likely a read error. Other DNA sequences in the sample encode the same CDR3. The rearrangement uses TRBV30 and TRBJ2-5; D is unresolved. Germline-derived CDR1 and CDR2 are GTSNPN and SVGIG (reference sequence). This CDR3 comprises 15 residues. V was trimmed by 2 bases and J by 0 bases, leaving 13 bases between them. Here the CDR3 DNA reads TGTGCCTGGAGTCAATTAGTGGGGTACCAAGAGACCCAGTACTTC. This codes for CAWSQLVGYQETQYF.

The rearrangement links TRBV5-1 to TRBJ2-7, with no clear D. Trimming took 1 base from V and 1 from J, leaving 9 bases between them. This CDR3 is built from 14 residues. From germline, CDR1 is SGHRS and CDR2 YFSETQ. The CDR3, as DNA: TGCGCCAGCAGCTTGCGATGGGGTTCCTACGAGCAGTACTTC. Residues: CASSLRWGSYEQYF. Based on the CDR3 plus reference TRBV5-1 and TRBJ2-7, the full variable domain is KAGVTQTPRYLIKTRGQQVTLSCSPISGHRSVSWYQQTPGQGLQFLFEYFSETQRNKGNFPGRFSGRQFSNSRSEMNVSTLELGDSALYLCASSLRWGSYEQYFGPGTRLTVT.

This clone was seen only a few times. The V gene is TRBV30, the J gene TRBJ2-7, with 7 positions matching TRBD2. CDR3 length equals 13 residues. Looked up from germline, CDR1 is GTSNPN and CDR2 is SVGIG (reference sequence). V lost 1 base to trimming and J lost 2 bases; unmatched junction nucleotides: 2. The CDR3 reads CAWSGLAAYEQYF. The CDR3 coding sequence is TGTGCCTGGAGTGGTCTAGCGGCCTACGAGCAGTACTTC.

This clone was detected many times. The chain couples TRBV6-5 to TRBJ2-2, with D possibly matching TRBD2 (6 bases). In germline, CDR1 is MNHEY, CDR2 SVGAGI. There are 14 residues in the CDR3. Trimming removed 0 bases at V and 5 bases at J, with 7 bases between. The CDR3 DNA reads TGTGCCAGCAGTTACTCGGAGGGGACCGGGGAGCTGTTTTTT. Translation: CASSYSEGTGELFF.

The V gene is TRBV7-9, the J gene TRBJ1-3; D might be TRBD1 (5 bases). This CDR3 is built from 15 residues. The ends were cut back, 6 bases at V and 3 bases at J, with 15 bases in the middle. Germline V CDR1 and CDR2: SEHNR, FQNEAQ (reference sequence). The DNA for the CDR3 is TGTGCCAGCAGTCCCGGGGGATTCTTTGGAAACACCATATATTTT. This gives the protein CASSPGGFFGNTIYF.

This clone was seen only a few times. This chain uses TRBV10-2 with TRBJ2-2; D is uncertain. V was clipped by 7 bases and J by 9 bases, with 15 bases between them. The germline V gene has CDR1 WSHSY and CDR2 SAAADI. The CDR3 runs to 13 residues. CDR3 loop: CASTTASRWELFF. DNA of the CDR3: TGCGCCAGCACTACGGCTTCACGGTGGGAGCTGTTTTTT.

V and J are TRBV10-3 and TRBJ1-5, with 7 bases fitting TRBD1. The CDR3 spans 15 residues. Looked up from germline, CDR1 is ENHRY and CDR2 is SYGVKD. Trimming cost V 2 bases and J 0 bases; bases outside gene matches: 1. The DNA of the CDR3 is TGTGCCATCAGTGAGGGACAGGATAGCAATCAGCCCCAGCATTTT. Residues: CAISEGQDSNQPQHF.

There are many counts of this clone. The V gene is TRBV6-5, the J gene TRBJ2-1; 16 bases agree with TRBD2. Per the germline V gene, CDR1 is MNHEY and CDR2 is SVGAGI. The CDR3 is made up of 15 amino acids. V shed 5 bases, J shed 7 bases, and the junction held 2 bases outside the gene matches. This chain's CDR3 is CASSRGLAGGNEQFF. DNA of the CDR3: TGTGCCAGCAGTCGGGGACTAGCGGGAGGGAATGAGCAGTTCTTC.

Only a few counts were recorded for this clone. The V and J genes are TRBV7-9 and TRBJ2-3; 7 bases are shared with TRBD2. V dropped 6 bases and J dropped 3; count of bases not matched to a gene: 9. Germline CDR1 is SEHNR and CDR2 is FQNEAQ (reference sequence). CDR3 length: 15 amino acids. The CDR3 sequence: CASSQDQRGTDTQYF. CDR3 sequence (DNA): TGTGCCAGCAGTCAAGACCAGCGGGGTACAGATACGCAGTATTTT.

The V call is TRBV7-9, the J call TRBJ2-5; D is uncertain. Germline V gene lookup returns CDR1 SEHNR and CDR2 FQNEAQ (reference sequence). This CDR3 is built from 12 residues. V shed 4 bases and J shed 4 bases, with 7 bases lying between them. In DNA, the CDR3 is TGTGCCAGCAGCTCTAGTCGAGAGACCCAGTACTTC. Its protein product is CASSSSRETQYF.

V usage is TRBV29-1 and J usage is TRBJ2-5; D might be TRBD2 (5 bases). The CDR3 loop spans 11 amino acids. Germline V CDR1 and CDR2: SQVTM, ANQGSEA. V was shortened by 6 bases and J by 5 bases, with 10 bases between the two germline ends. CDR3 sequence: CSVLSEETQYF. The CDR3 DNA reads TGCAGCGTCCTTAGCGAGGAGACCCAGTACTTC.

There are a few counts of this clone. The rearrangement links TRBV5-6 to TRBJ1-2; D gene unclear. Germline-derived CDR1 and CDR2 are SGHDT and YYEEEE. The CDR3 sequence is 15 residues long. V was pared by 7 bases and J by 4 bases, with 20 bases between. The DNA for the CDR3 is TGTGCCAGCCTACATATCAGTCGAAAGACCTATGGCTACACCTTC. Translated, it gives CASLHISRKTYGYTF.

In this sample, this clone turned up once. V usage is TRBV27 and J usage is TRBJ1-1; D uncertain. The CDR3 runs to 13 residues. Trimming took 3 bases from V and 14 from J, leaving 19 bases between them. Germline lookup yields CDR1 MNHEY and CDR2 SMNVEV (reference sequence). The CDR3 region has the DNA TGTGCCAGCAGTTTCCGGGCCGGGGTTACGACCTTCTTT. Encoded protein: CASSFRAGVTTFF.

The chain uses TRBV7-2 and TRBJ2-5; possibly TRBD1 for D (5 bases). V was trimmed by 6 bases and J by 2 bases, leaving 10 bases between them. The germline V gene encodes CDR1 SGHTA and CDR2 FQGNSA. CDR3 size: 13 residues. The CDR3 bases are TGTGCCAGCAGAGGACAAATACAAGAGACCCAGTACTTC. Translating it yields CASRGQIQETQYF.

This clone showed up many times. Just one base apart from a much larger clone, this may be a read error. Within the sample, other DNA sequences also encode this same CDR3. V gene TRBV30 combines with J gene TRBJ1-1; D gene uncertain. Germline V gives CDR1 GTSNPN, CDR2 SVGIG (reference sequence). The CDR3 extends over 13 amino acids. The CDR3 nucleotides are TGTGCCTGGAGTACTCAGGTGAACACTGAGGCTTTCTTT. Translated: CAWSTQVNTEAFF. The entire variable domain, with the rest obtained from reference TRBV30 and TRBJ1-1, is as follows: SQTIHQWPATLVQPVGSPLSLECTVEGTSNPNLYWYRQAAGRGLQLLFYSVGIGQISSEVPQNLSASRPQDRQFILSSKKLLLSDSGFYLCAWSTQVNTEAFFGQGTRLTVV.

This sequence joins TRBV5-1 and TRBJ2-5, with D unclear. V lost 0 bases and J 5 bases, leaving 5 bases between the germline ends. Germline V gene sequence: CDR1 SGHRS, CDR2 YFSETQ. There are 12 residues in the CDR3. CDR3 residues: CASSLGVETQYF. DNA of the CDR3: TGCGCCAGCAGCTTGGGAGTGGAGACCCAGTACTTC.

J is TRBJ2-6 and V is TRBV18, with TRBD1 as a possible D gene (5 bases). There are 16 residues in the CDR3. Trimming removed 6 bases at V and 4 bases at J, with 16 bases between. Germline lookup yields CDR1 KGHSH and CDR2 LQKENI. DNA of the CDR3: TGTGCCAGCTCGTTAGACAGCCTTGGGGGGGCCAACGTCCTGACTTTC. This encodes CASSLDSLGGANVLTF.

This clone turned up a few times. V usage is TRBV14 and J usage is TRBJ1-1; 7 nucleotides align to TRBD1. The V and J ends lost 5 bases and 4 bases, in that order; junction bases with no gene match: 7. This CDR3 spans 14 amino acids. CDR1 SGHDN and CDR2 FVKESK come from the germline V gene. As DNA, the CDR3 is TGTGCCAGCAGCTCCCACAGGGGATCCACTGAAGCTTTCTTT. This sequence encodes CASSSHRGSTEAFF.

V usage is TRBV9 and J usage is TRBJ2-7; 8 nucleotides line up with TRBD1. Per germline, CDR1 SGDLS and CDR2 YYNGEE. V was pared by 3 bases and J by 4 bases, with 6 bases of the junction left unmatched. The CDR3 has 14 residues. The CDR3 DNA follows: TGTGCCAGCAGCGAGGGGACAGGATTGTACGAGCAGTACTTC. This encodes CASSEGTGLYEQYF.

To note about this clone: A single base separates this from a much larger clone, so it may be a read error. This rearrangement joins TRBV15 to TRBJ2-7, with D possibly matching TRBD1 (6 bases). CDR3 length: 15 amino acids. Germline assignment: CDR1 LNHNV and CDR2 YYDKDF (reference sequence). The CDR3 bases are TGTGACACCAGCAGACTACTAGGTCCAGGGGACGAGCAGTACTTC. Protein product: CDTSRLLGPGDEQYF.

V gene TRBV7-9 combines with J gene TRBJ1-1, with D hard to call. This CDR3 is 13 amino acids long. CDR1 is SEHNR and CDR2 is FQNEAQ in the germline V gene (reference sequence). V was shortened by 6 bases and J by 1 base, with 9 bases between the two germline ends. CDR3 residues: CASSEVPNTEAFF. DNA of the CDR3: TGTGCCAGCAGTGAAGTCCCGAACACTGAAGCTTTCTTT.

On this clone: This may come from a read error, since a much larger clone is one base off. The rearrangement links TRBV9 to TRBJ2-3; D gene uncertain. V was shortened by 6 bases and J by 1 base, with 15 bases between the two germline ends. The CDR3 totals 15 residues. Looked up from germline, CDR1 is SGDLS and CDR2 is YYNGEE. The CDR3 nucleotides read TGTGCCAGCACCACCGCCGGGCTTGGCACAGATACGCAGTATTTT. Encoded protein: CASTTAGLGTDTQYF.

The rearrangement joins TRBV13 to TRBJ2-3; D uncertain. Germline-derived CDR1 and CDR2 are PRHDT and FYEKMQ (reference sequence). The V and J ends lost 6 bases and 3 bases respectively, with 16 bases between them. The length of the CDR3 is 15 residues. The CDR3 region is CASSYPGSETDTQYF. CDR3 DNA sequence: TGTGCCAGCAGTTACCCTGGCAGCGAGACAGATACGCAGTATTTT.

V usage is TRBV18 and J usage is TRBJ1-1; D gene unclear. The CDR3 contains 17 residues. CDR1 is KGHSH, CDR2 LQKENI, per germline. Trimming removed 3 bases from V and 5 bases from J, with 22 bases in between. The CDR3 here is CASSPLDQSGGGTEAFF. CDR3 nucleotides: TGTGCCAGCTCACCGCTCGACCAGTCAGGAGGAGGGACTGAAGCTTTCTTT.

This clone was seen a few times. The CDR3 spells CASSPRGAGEKLFF. The CDR3 DNA reads TGTGCCAGCAGCCCTAGGGGGGCAGGGGAAAAACTGTTTTTT. V gene TRBV28 combines with J gene TRBJ1-4; possibly TRBD1 for D (6 bases). This CDR3 comprises 14 residues. The V gene lost 6 bases and the J gene lost 8 bases, with 16 bases spanning the gap. CDR1 is MDHEN, CDR2 SYDVKM, per germline.

This clone was seen many times. The chain employs TRBV4-2 and TRBJ1-2; D is undetermined. V was shortened by 8 bases and J by 3 bases, with 10 bases between the two germline ends. CDR3 size: 12 residues. Germline lookup yields CDR1 LGHNA and CDR2 YNFKEQ. The CDR3 bases are TGTGCCAGCTCGCGGGAACACTATGGCTACACCTTC. Its translation is CASSREHYGYTF.

The rearrangement uses TRBV28 and TRBJ2-3; possible D gene TRBD2, 6 bases. The CDR3 runs 15 residues. Looked up from germline, CDR1 is MDHEN and CDR2 is SYDVKM. Trimming removed 7 bases from V and 0 bases from J, with 14 bases in between. In DNA, the CDR3 is TGTGCCAGCAACACGGCGGGGACTAGCACAGATACGCAGTATTTT. Protein: CASNTAGTSTDTQYF. Drawing the rest from reference TRBV28 and TRBJ2-3, the complete variable domain is DVKVTQSSRYLVKRTGEKVFLECVQDMDHENMFWYRQDPGLGLRLIYFSYDVKMKEKGDIPEGYSVSREKKERFSLILESASTNQTSMYLCASNTAGTSTDTQYFGPGTRLTVL.

The rearrangement uses TRBV5-4 and TRBJ2-7; no definite D call. Germline values: CDR1 SGHNT, CDR2 YYREEE (reference sequence). The V gene lost 1 base and the J gene lost 3 bases, with 5 bases spanning the gap. This CDR3 has 12 residues. CDR3 region: CASSLRSYEQYF. As DNA, the CDR3 is TGTGCCAGCAGCTTGAGGAGCTACGAGCAGTACTTC.